The source of this T cell receptor beta chain is a study of cytomegalovirus exposure and HLA in healthy donors. With 2 bases removed from V and 2 bases from J, the gap between germline ends came to 10 bases. Germline assignment: CDR1 SSHAT and CDR2 FNYEAQ (reference sequence). This CDR3 spans 14 amino acids. The PCR contained 60 Vbeta and 13 Jbeta primers. TCRdb keeps only in-frame clones here, not all; method: immunoSEQ multiplex PCR. The profile shows approximately 180,000 clones, roughly 84% of them singletons. Sequencing was performed on PBMCs. The sequence was collected from a girl under two years old in good health and CMV-seronegative. This chain joins TRBV7-7 and TRBJ2-7; D not certain. The CDR3 is CASSLSEATYEQYF. The CDR3 nucleotides read TGTGCCAGCAGCTTAAGTGAGGCTACCTACGAGCAGTACTTC.